A selection of T cell receptor beta chains follows, all from one sample in a study of cytomegalovirus exposure and HLA in healthy donors. Profiling relied on immunoSEQ multiplex PCR, and the TCRdb table lists in-frame clones only, not all of them. In total, the table holds over 45,000 clones. Sequencing was carried out using PBMCs. These receptors were taken from a woman aged 18 to 35 in good health and CMV-seronegative. Each CDR3 is given with its conserved first and last residue. The D gene is left open where the match is weak.

J | D | length | V | DNA | CDR3
TRBJ1-2 | . | 12 | TRBV19 | TGTGCCAGTAGCGACTTCCCCTATGGCTACACCTTC | CASSDFPYGYTF
TRBJ2-3 | TRBD2 | 15 | TRBV5-1 | TGCGCCAGCAGCTTCAAAGCGGGGCCCACAGATACGCAGTATTTT | CASSFKAGPTDTQYF
TRBJ1-5 | . | 14 | TRBV15 | TGTGCCACCAGCAGGAGAGATAGCAATCAGCCCCAGCATTTT | CATSRRDSNQPQHF
TRBJ2-2 | . | 15 | TRBV18 | TGTGCCAGCTCACCACCGGGCCTAAACACCGGGGAGCTGTTTTTT | CASSPPGLNTGELFF
TRBJ1-2 | . | 15 | TRBV28 | TGTGCCAGCAGTTTATCTGGAGGCGCCGTCTATGGCTACACCTTC | CASSLSGGAVYGYTF
TRBJ2-5 | . | 11 | TRBV30 | TGTGCCTGGAGTGTACTCGAGACCCAGTACTTC | CAWSVLETQYF
TRBJ2-7 | TRBD1 | 14 | TRBV28 | TGTGCCAGCACCGTACCGGGACAGGCATACGAGCAGTACTTC | CASTVPGQAYEQYF
TRBJ2-7 | TRBD1 | 15 | TRBV6-1 | TGTGCCAGCAGTATTCACACGGGGACAGGGTCCGAGCAGTACTTC | CASSIHTGTGSEQYF
TRBJ1-1 | TRBD1 | 14 | TRBV5-1 | TGCGCCAGCAGCCGGACAGGGGAATTAGCTGAAGCTTTCTTT | CASSRTGELAEAFF
TRBJ1-2 | . | 13 | TRBV18 | TGTGCCAGCTCACCGGGCTCGGCTTACGGCTACACCTTC | CASSPGSAYGYTF
TRBJ2-7 | . | 14 | TRBV6-5 | TGTGCCAGCAGTTACCACCGGAGCTCCTACGAGCAGTACTTC | CASSYHRSSYEQYF
TRBJ1-1 | . | 12 | TRBV19 | TGTGCCAGCCAGGGTCCGAACACTGAAGCTTTCTTT | CASQGPNTEAFF
TRBJ2-7 | . | 15 | TRBV15 | TGTGCCACCAGCAGAGGCGGGGGCCTCGCCTACGAGCAGTACTTC | CATSRGGGLAYEQYF
TRBJ1-1 | TRBD1 | 16 | TRBV19 | TGTGCCAGTAGCCACGGGACAGGGTTTTCCGACACTGAAGCTTTCTTT | CASSHGTGFSDTEAFF
TRBJ2-5 | TRBD2 | 12 | TRBV29-1 | TGCAGCGCCCAGGACGGGGGGGAGACCCAGTACTTC | CSAQDGGETQYF
TRBJ2-4 | TRBD1 | 17 | TRBV28 | TGTGCCAGCAGTTTATTAGGACAGGGTATCTGGGGAAACATTCAGTACTTC | CASSLLGQGIWGNIQYF
TRBJ2-5 | TRBD2 | 16 | TRBV9 | TGTGCCAGCAGCGTAGCACCTAGCGGGAGGGAAGAGACCCAGTACTTC | CASSVAPSGREETQYF